Listed below are T cell receptor beta chains from one sample, sequenced in a study of CD8+ T cells in alopecia areata. The repertoire was sequenced with immunoSEQ multiplex PCR; TCRdb's copy has only in-frame clones and lacks some. This table holds fewer than 250,000 clones, 55% to 70% found once. The source material was CD4+ T cells sorted from blood, sampled at week 4, from a patient treated with tofacitinib. All receptors derive from a human donor with alopecia areata. The conserved cysteine and the conserved F or W are not part of the CDR3 here.

V: TRBV30; J: TRBJ1-1; CDR3: AWIDRGRAF
V: TRBV29-1; J: TRBJ1-1; CDR3: SVLDRLNTEAF
V: TRBV4-1; J: TRBJ2-1; CDR3: ASSQDRSYNEQF
V: TRBV30; J: TRBJ2-1; CDR3: AWSVPYRPAGGHEQF
V: TRBV29-1; J: TRBJ2-3; CDR3: SVAVAGGRADTQY
V: TRBV30; J: TRBJ2-5; CDR3: AWSGQWGETQY
V: TRBV25-1; J: TRBJ2-4; CDR3: ASSHSRIGGKNIQY
V: TRBV29-1; J: TRBJ2-3; CDR3: SVGPKGQGTDTQY
V: TRBV29-1; J: TRBJ1-5; CDR3: SVGRGLDQPQH
V: TRBV29-1; J: TRBJ2-1; CDR3: SVEGDGAGNNEQF
V: TRBV29-1; J: TRBJ2-1; CDR3: SVATLPGLTNNEQF
V: TRBV29-1; J: TRBJ1-4; CDR3: SVGGGLATNEKLF
V: TRBV30; J: TRBJ2-7; CDR3: AWSGGGSLYEQY
V: TRBV7-9; J: TRBJ1-1; CDR3: ASSPRTGDTEAF
V: TRBV2; J: TRBJ1-1; CDR3: ASSKTTASTEAF
V: TRBV11-2; J: TRBJ2-7; CDR3: ASSLAPAKYEQY
V: TRBV7-9; J: TRBJ2-7; CDR3: ASSLRTGGNYEQY
V: TRBV6-5; J: TRBJ1-2; CDR3: ASSRRQGSYT
V: TRBV7-3; J: TRBJ2-1; CDR3: ASSLNTNNEQF
V: TRBV29-1; J: TRBJ1-5; CDR3: SVESGFGQPQH
V: TRBV7-2; J: TRBJ1-2; CDR3: ASSPHYGYT
V: TRBV9; J: TRBJ2-7; CDR3: ASSAGTSSEQY
V: TRBV7-2; J: TRBJ1-5; CDR3: ASSSGTWSNQPQH
V: TRBV14; J: TRBJ2-7; CDR3: ASSQDVLAGINEQY
V: TRBV7-8; J: TRBJ2-3; CDR3: ASSLEVAVLNTDTQY
V: TRBV5-4; J: TRBJ2-3; CDR3: ASSQSGRAGDTQY
V: TRBV5-1; J: TRBJ1-2; CDR3: ASSFQVTYGYT
V: TRBV7-2; J: TRBJ2-3; CDR3: ATNDRGSSTDTQY
V: TRBV29-1; J: TRBJ2-3; CDR3: SVEDGAGGPRWTDTQY
V: TRBV4-1; J: TRBJ2-7; CDR3: ASSRREGNYEQY
V: TRBV5-4; J: TRBJ2-3; CDR3: ASSLKGGRTDTQY
V: TRBV14; J: TRBJ2-7; CDR3: ASSQGDPGQGAFWGHYEQY
V: TRBV7-6; J: TRBJ2-3; CDR3: ASSPRGGEGTDTQY
V: TRBV30; J: TRBJ2-3; CDR3: AWSRVVSGDTQY
V: TRBV9; J: TRBJ2-2; CDR3: ASSVIGTGELF
V: TRBV30; J: TRBJ2-6; CDR3: AWSVAVSGANVLT
V: TRBV29-1; J: TRBJ2-1; CDR3: SVAGGYNEQF
V: TRBV28; J: TRBJ2-3; CDR3: ASSSRAAGGTDTQY
V: TRBV25-1; J: TRBJ1-5; CDR3: ASGDRLNQPQH
V: TRBV29-1; J: TRBJ1-1; CDR3: SVPGSKGNTEAF
V: TRBV30; J: TRBJ2-3; CDR3: AWSALSTDTQY
V: TRBV30; J: TRBJ1-2; CDR3: AWSLGQQRGYT
V: TRBV30; J: TRBJ2-7; CDR3: AWSPGLAGVYPSYEQY
V: TRBV7-2; J: TRBJ2-6; CDR3: ASSRRGDSGANVLT
V: TRBV15; J: TRBJ2-1; CDR3: ATSGRILSDGWQF
V: TRBV5-6; J: TRBJ2-6; CDR3: ASSLGLAGANVLT
V: TRBV4-1; J: TRBJ1-4; CDR3: ASSQDGRGGEKLF
V: TRBV6-5; J: TRBJ2-3; CDR3: ASRVAGITDTQY